This T cell receptor (beta chain) was identified during a study of regulatory T cells in long-lasting Graves disease. Study-level results: Persistent Graves' disease cases displayed lower TCR diversity than newly diagnosed ones.

The authors built TCR beta libraries using iRepertoire HTBI primers and Arm-PCR of CDR3 regions. Each CDR3 protein gets one entry after TCRdb re-called the multiplex PCR reads with MiXCR. The table records about 530,000 distinct CDR3 sequences, about 16% of them present only once. As to time point: newly diagnosed GD, antithyroid drugs for less than 3 months. RNA isolated from PBMCs was used to make the TCR library. Regarding this clonotype: Its antigen is undetermined.

These data were likewise used in another study, on T cells in Graves' hyperthyroidism and ophthalmopathy. As that study records: HTBI primers were used for first-round RT-PCR of the TCR CDR3.

The TCR comes from a woman aged 40 to 65 with Graves disease. This sample comprised peripheral blood mononuclear cells (PBMCs), obtained at new diagnosis, from a patient treated with antithyroid drugs.

The chain's CDR3 is CATSRERAGYQPQHF. The CDR3 nucleotides read TGTGCCACCAGCAGAGAGAGGGCAGGGTACCAGCCCCAGCATTTT. This chain connects TRBV15 to TRBJ1-5, with D possibly TRBD1 on 5 matching bases. Germline loops: CDR1 LNHNV, CDR2 YYDKDF (reference sequence). CDR3 size: 15 residues. V was pared by 0 bases and J by 7 bases, with 13 bases between.